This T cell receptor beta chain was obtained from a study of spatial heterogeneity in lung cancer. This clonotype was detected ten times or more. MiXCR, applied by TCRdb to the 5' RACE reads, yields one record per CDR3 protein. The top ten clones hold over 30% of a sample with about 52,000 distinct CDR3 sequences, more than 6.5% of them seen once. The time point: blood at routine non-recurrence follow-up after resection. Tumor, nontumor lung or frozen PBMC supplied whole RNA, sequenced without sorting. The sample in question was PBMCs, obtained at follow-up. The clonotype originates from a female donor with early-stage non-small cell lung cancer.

CDR3 residues: CSARARRGTGYEQYF. The CDR3 coding sequence is TGCAGTGCTAGAGCCCGCCGGGGGACGGGCTACGAGCAGTACTTC. The J gene is TRBJ2-7, the V gene TRBV20-1; D might be TRBD2 (6 bases). Trimming shortened V by 1 base and J by 3 bases, and 16 bases separated the two germline ends. The CDR3 length is 15 residues. The germline V gene encodes CDR1 DFQATT and CDR2 SNEGSKA (reference sequence).